This TCR beta chain emerged from a study of cytomegalovirus exposure and HLA in healthy donors. Amplification used 60 Vbeta primers and 13 Jbeta primers. Generated by immunoSEQ multiplex PCR, the TCRdb table keeps only in-frame clones and is missing some. In the table there are about 120,000 clones, approximately 76% of which are singletons. A word on this clone: Its antigen is currently unknown.

Study results and limitations: Cytomegalovirus-associated TCR beta chains were listed, numbering under 200. In vitro testing confirmed three CMV-associated chains as specific for CMV antigens.

Per the germline V gene, CDR1 is SGHAT and CDR2 is FQNNGV. Trimming at V came to 0 bases and at J to 10 bases, leaving 10 bases not matched to a gene. CDR3 length equals 16 residues. Input material: PBMCs. The origin of this receptor is a man aged 45-65 years in good health and CMV-seropositive. The rearrangement uses TRBV11-2 and TRBJ2-1, with TRBD1 identical over 9 bases. In nucleotides, the CDR3 is TGTGCCAGCAGCTTAGATGGGACAGGGATTATCCCAGAGCAGTTCTTC. Amino acids: CASSLDGTGIIPEQFF.